One sample yielded the 4 T cell receptor beta chains listed below, sequenced in a study of cytomegalovirus exposure and HLA in healthy donors. Primers for the PCR totalled 60 Vbeta and 13 Jbeta. Method: immunoSEQ multiplex PCR; TCRdb's copy keeps in-frame clones and lacks some. The sample gives around 150,000 clones, about 71% of which show up once; less than 1.5% is in the top ten. Sample: PBMCs. Every receptor here comes from a man aged 50 to 59 in good health and CMV-seronegative.

Only a few counts were recorded for this clone. This rearrangement joins TRBV7-9 to TRBJ1-1, with TRBD1 identical over 8 bases. CDR1 and CDR2 (germline): SEHNR, FQNEAQ (reference sequence). The CDR3 consists of 14 residues. After removal of 4 bases from V and 6 bases from J, the junction contained 7 bases not matched to a gene. The DNA of the CDR3 is TGTGCCAGCAGCTGGACAGGGACGGGCGCTGAAGCTTTCTTT. Translating it yields CASSWTGTGAEAFF.

The V and J genes are TRBV4-3 and TRBJ2-3, with 8 bases identical to TRBD2. Germline loops: CDR1 LGHNA, CDR2 YSLEER. The CDR3 totals 16 residues. V lost 4 bases to trimming and J lost 2 bases; unmatched junction nucleotides: 8. CDR3 bases: TGCGCCAGCAGCCTAAAGAGCGGGAGCAACACAGATACGCAGTATTTT. Protein product: CASSLKSGSNTDTQYF.

The gene calls are TRBV5-1 and TRBJ1-3; 7 nucleotides match TRBD1. The germline CDR1 and CDR2 sequences are SGHRS and YFSETQ. This CDR3 contains 14 residues. V lost 4 bases and J lost 6; bases outside the gene matches: 7. CDR3 sequence (DNA): TGCGCCAGCAGCCCCGGACAGGAGACAAACACCATATATTTT. Its translation: CASSPGQETNTIYF. The full variable domain, completed using reference TRBV5-1 and TRBJ1-3, is KAGVTQTPRYLIKTRGQQVTLSCSPISGHRSVSWYQQTPGQGLQFLFEYFSETQRNKGNFPGRFSGRQFSNSRSEMNVSTLELGDSALYLCASSPGQETNTIYFGEGSWLTVV.

CDR3 coding DNA: TGCAGCGTAATAAACCGGGACTCGACTGAGGAAGGCCCTGCGAACACCGGGGAGCTGTTTTTT. It encodes CSVINRDSTEEGPANTGELFF. The chain employs TRBV29-1 and TRBJ2-2; tentatively, D is TRBD2 (6 bases). Germline V CDR1 and CDR2: SQVTM, ANQGSEA. CDR3 size: 21 residues. V lost 6 bases and J lost 0, with 32 bases in between.